This T cell receptor beta chain appears in the sequencing data of a study of cytomegalovirus exposure and HLA in healthy donors. Study-wide context: A later analysis reported the 95 to 150 validation repertoires used the same platform as the 550 to 800 first-cohort repertoires. Study-level points and caveats: Cytomegalovirus status, reportedly, was diagnosed with high specificity and sensitivity by the classifier. In vitro, three CMV-associated chains proved specific for CMV antigens. Rare TCR sequences predominated, though certain public TCRs were found in many donors.

The repertoire was sequenced with immunoSEQ multiplex PCR; TCRdb's copy has only in-frame clones and lacks some. Among 150,000 to 200,000 clones listed, roughly 96% were seen once. Germline V gene sequence: CDR1 SNHLY, CDR2 FYNNEI. CDR3 length: 15 residues. The V gene lost 6 bases and the J gene lost 0 bases, with 15 bases spanning the gap. Comment on this clone: What it binds is unknown.

The rearrangement joins TRBV2 to TRBJ2-7, with a possible D match to TRBD2 (6 bases). The receptor was isolated from a woman between 18 and 29 years old in good health and CMV-seronegative. The sequencing sample was made of PBMCs. CDR3 sequence reads: CASSLGAGSSYEQYF. CDR3 nucleotides: TGTGCCAGCAGCCTCGGTGCGGGGAGCTCCTACGAGCAGTACTTC.